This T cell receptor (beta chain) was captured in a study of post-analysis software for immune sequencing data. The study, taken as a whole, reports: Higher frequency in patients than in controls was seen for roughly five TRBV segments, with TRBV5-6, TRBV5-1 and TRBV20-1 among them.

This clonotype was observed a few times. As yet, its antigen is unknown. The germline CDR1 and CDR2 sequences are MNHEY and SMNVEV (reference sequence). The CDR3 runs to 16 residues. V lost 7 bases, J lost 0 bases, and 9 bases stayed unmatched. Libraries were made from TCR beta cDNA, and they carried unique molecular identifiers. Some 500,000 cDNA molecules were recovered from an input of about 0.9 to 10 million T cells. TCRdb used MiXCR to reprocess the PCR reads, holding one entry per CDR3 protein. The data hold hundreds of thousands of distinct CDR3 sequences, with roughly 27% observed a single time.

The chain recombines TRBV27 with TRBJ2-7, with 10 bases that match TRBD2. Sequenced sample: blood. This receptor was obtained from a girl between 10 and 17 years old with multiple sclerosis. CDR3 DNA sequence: TGTGCCAGCAACCCCACTAGCGGGGACAACTCCTACGAGCAGTACTTC. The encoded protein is CASNPTSGDNSYEQYF.